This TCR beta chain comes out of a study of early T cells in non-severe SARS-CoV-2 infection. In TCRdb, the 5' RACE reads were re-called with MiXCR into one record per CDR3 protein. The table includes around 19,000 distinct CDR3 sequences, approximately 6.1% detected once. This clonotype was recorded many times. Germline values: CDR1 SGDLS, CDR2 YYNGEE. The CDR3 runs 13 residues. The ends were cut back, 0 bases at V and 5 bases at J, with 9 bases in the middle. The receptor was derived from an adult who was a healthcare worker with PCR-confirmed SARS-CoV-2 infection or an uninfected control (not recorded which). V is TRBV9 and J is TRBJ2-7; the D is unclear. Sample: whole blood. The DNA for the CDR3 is TGTGCCAGCAGCGTAGCCCCGGGCCACGAGCAGTACTTC. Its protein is CASSVAPGHEQYF.